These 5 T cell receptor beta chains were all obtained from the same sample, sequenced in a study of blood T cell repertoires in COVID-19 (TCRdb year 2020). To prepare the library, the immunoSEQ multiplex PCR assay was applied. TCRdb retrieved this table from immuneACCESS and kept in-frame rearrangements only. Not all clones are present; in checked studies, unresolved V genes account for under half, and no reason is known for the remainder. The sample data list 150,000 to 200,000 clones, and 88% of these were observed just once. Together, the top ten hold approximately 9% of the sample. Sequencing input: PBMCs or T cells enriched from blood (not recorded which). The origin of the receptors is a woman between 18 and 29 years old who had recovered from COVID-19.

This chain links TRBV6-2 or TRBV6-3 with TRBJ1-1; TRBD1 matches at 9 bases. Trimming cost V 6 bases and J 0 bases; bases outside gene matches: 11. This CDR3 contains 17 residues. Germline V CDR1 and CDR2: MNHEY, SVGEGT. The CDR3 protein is CASSRYGTGTVNTEAFF. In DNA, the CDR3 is TGTGCCAGCAGCCGATACGGGACAGGGACAGTGAACACTGAAGCTTTCTTT.

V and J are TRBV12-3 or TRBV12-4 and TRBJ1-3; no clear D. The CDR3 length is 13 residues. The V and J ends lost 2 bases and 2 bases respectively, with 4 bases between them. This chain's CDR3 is CASSLSAGNTIYF. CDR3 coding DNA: TGTGCCAGCAGTTTATCCGCTGGAAACACCATATATTTT.

The CDR3 DNA reads TGCGCCAGCAGCTTAGAGGGTTATAGCAATCAGCCCCAGCATTTT. Its protein is CASSLEGYSNQPQHF. The chain is built from TRBV5-1 and TRBJ1-5; D is ambiguous. The CDR3 has 15 amino acids. V lost 2 bases and J 0 bases, leaving 9 bases between the germline ends. Germline V CDR1 and CDR2: SGHRS, YFSETQ.

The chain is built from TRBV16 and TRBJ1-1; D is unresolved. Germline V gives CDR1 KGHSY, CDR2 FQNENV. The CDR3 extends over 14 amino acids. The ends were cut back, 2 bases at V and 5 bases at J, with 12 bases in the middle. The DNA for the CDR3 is TGTGCCAGCAGCCAAAACAGTTTGGGTACTGAAGCTTTCTTT. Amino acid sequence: CASSQNSLGTEAFF.

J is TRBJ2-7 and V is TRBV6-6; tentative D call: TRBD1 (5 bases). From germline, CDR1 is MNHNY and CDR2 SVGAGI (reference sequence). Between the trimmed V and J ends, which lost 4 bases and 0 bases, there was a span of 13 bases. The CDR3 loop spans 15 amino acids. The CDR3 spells CASSFPGQSSYEQYF. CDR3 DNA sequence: TGTGCCAGCAGTTTCCCAGGGCAGAGCTCCTACGAGCAGTACTTC.